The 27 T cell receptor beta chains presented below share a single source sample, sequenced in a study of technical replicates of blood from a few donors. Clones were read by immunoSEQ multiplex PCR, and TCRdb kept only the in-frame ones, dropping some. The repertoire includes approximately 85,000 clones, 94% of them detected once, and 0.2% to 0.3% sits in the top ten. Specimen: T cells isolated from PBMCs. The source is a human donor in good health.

In DNA, the CDR3 is TGTGCCAGCAGCGTAGGTGGCGGAACAAATGAAAAACTGTTTTTT. The encoded protein is CASSVGGGTNEKLFF. The V and J genes are TRBV9 and TRBJ1-4, with D unclear. Germline V gene sequence: CDR1 SGDLS, CDR2 YYNGEE. V shed 0 bases and J shed 5 bases, with 11 bases lying between them. CDR3 length: 15 amino acids.

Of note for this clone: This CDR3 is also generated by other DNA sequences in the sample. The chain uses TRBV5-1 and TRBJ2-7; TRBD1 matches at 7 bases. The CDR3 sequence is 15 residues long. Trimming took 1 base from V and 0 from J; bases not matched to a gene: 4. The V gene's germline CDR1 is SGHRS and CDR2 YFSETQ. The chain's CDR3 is CASSLSQGRSYEQYF. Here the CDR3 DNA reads TGCGCCAGCAGCTTGTCACAGGGGCGCTCCTACGAGCAGTACTTC.

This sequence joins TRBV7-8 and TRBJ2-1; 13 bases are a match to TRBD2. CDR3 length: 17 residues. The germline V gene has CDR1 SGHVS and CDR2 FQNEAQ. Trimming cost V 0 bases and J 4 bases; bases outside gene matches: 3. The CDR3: CASSLALAGGIYNEQFF. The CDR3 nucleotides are TGTGCCAGCAGCTTAGCACTAGCGGGGGGGATTTACAATGAGCAGTTCTTC.

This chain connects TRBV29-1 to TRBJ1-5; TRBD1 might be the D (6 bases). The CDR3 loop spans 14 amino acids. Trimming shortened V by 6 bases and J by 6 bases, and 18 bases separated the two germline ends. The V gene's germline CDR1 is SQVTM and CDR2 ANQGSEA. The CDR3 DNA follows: TGCAGCGTGGGGATAGCGGGGGGCACTCAGCCCCAGCATTTT. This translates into CSVGIAGGTQPQHF.

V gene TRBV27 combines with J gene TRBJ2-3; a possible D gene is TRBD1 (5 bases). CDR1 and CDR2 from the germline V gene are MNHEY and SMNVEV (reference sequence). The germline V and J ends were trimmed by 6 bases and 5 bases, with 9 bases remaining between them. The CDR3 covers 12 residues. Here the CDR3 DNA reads TGTGCCAGCAGCCTTCAGGGAGATACGCAGTATTTT. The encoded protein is CASSLQGDTQYF.

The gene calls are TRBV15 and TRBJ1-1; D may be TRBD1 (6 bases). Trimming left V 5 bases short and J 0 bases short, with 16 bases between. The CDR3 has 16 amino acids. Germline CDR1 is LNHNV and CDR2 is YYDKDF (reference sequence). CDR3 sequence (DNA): TGTGCCACCAGCGGCCGGGACAAGAATTTGAACACTGAAGCTTTCTTT. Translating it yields CATSGRDKNLNTEAFF.

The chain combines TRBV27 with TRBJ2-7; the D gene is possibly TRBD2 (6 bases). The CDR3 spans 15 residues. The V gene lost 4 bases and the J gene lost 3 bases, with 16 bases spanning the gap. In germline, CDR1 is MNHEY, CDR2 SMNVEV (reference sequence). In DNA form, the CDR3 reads TGTGCCAGCAGTTCCTTAAGCTTCGGGAGCTACGAGCAGTACTTC. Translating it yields CASSSLSFGSYEQYF.

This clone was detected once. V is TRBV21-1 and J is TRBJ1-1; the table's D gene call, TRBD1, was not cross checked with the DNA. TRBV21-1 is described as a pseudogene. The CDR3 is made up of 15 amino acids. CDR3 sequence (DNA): TGTGCCAGCGGTCGTCGCGGACATCTGAACACTGAAGCTTTCTTT. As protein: CASGRRGHLNTEAFF.

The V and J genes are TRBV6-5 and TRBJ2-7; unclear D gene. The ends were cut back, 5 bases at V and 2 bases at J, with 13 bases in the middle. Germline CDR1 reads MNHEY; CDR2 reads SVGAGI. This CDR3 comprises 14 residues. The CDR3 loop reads CASSTLYHTYEQYF. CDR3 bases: TGTGCCAGCAGTACCCTCTACCATACCTACGAGCAGTACTTC.

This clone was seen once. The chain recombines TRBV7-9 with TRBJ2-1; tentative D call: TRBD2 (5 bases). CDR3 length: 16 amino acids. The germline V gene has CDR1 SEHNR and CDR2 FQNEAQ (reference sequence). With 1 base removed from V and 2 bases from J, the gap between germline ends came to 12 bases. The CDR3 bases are TGTGCCAGCAGCTTAGTAGCGAAGTTGGCCTACAATGAGCAGTTCTTC. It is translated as CASSLVAKLAYNEQFF.

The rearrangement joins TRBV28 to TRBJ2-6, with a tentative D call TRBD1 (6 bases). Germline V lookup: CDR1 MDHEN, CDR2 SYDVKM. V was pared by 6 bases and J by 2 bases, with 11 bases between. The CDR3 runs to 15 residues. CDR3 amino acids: CASSQQGAGANVLTF. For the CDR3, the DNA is TGTGCCAGCAGCCAACAGGGCGCTGGGGCCAACGTCCTGACTTTC. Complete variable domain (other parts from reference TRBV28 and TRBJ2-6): DVKVTQSSRYLVKRTGEKVFLECVQDMDHENMFWYRQDPGLGLRLIYFSYDVKMKEKGDIPEGYSVSREKKERFSLILESASTNQTSMYLCASSQQGAGANVLTFGAGSRLTVL.

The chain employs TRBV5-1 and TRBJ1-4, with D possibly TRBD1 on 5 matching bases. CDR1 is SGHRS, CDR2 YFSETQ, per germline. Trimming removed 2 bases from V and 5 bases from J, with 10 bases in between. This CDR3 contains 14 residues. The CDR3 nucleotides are TGCGCCAGCAGCTTTGGAGGGGAGAATGAAAAACTGTTTTTT. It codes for CASSFGGENEKLFF.

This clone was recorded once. In DNA form, the CDR3 reads TGTGCCAGCTCACCACCGTTAGGGGAGAACACTGAAGCTTTCTTT. Translated: CASSPPLGENTEAFF. The chain combines TRBV18 with TRBJ1-1; TRBD1 might be the D (5 bases). Germline CDR1 reads KGHSH; CDR2 reads LQKENI. V was trimmed by 0 bases and J by 1 base, leaving 9 bases between them. This CDR3 is 15 amino acids long.

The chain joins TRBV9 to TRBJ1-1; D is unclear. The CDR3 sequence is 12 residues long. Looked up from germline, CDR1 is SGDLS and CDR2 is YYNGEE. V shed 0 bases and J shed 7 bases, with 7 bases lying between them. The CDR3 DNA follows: TGTGCCAGCAGCGTAGAGGCGGTTGAAGCTTTCTTT. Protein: CASSVEAVEAFF. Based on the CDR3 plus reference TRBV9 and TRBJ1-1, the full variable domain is DSGVTQTPKHLITATGQRVTLRCSPRSGDLSVYWYQQSLDQGLQFLIQYYNGEERAKGNILERFSAQQFPDLHSELNLSSLELGDSALYFCASSVEAVEAFFGQGTRLTVV.

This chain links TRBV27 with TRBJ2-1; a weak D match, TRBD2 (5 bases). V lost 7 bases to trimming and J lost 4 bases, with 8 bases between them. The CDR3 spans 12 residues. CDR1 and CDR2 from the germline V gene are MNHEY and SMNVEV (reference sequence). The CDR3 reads CASMRVYNEQFF. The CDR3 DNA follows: TGTGCCAGCATGAGGGTGTACAATGAGCAGTTCTTC.

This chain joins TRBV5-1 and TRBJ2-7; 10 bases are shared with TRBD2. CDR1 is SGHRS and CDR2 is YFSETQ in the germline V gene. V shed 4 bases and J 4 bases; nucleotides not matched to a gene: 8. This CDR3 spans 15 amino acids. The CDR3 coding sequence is TGCGCCAGCAGCCACCTAAGCGGGGGGGCGTACGAGCAGTACTTC. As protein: CASSHLSGGAYEQYF. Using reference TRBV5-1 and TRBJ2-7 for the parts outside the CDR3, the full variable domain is KAGVTQTPRYLIKTRGQQVTLSCSPISGHRSVSWYQQTPGQGLQFLFEYFSETQRNKGNFPGRFSGRQFSNSRSEMNVSTLELGDSALYLCASSHLSGGAYEQYFGPGTRLTVT.

This chain's CDR3 is CASSLDHARETQYF. The CDR3 DNA is TGTGCCAGCAGCTTAGACCACGCGAGGGAGACCCAGTACTTC. J is TRBJ2-5 and V is TRBV7-9; no firm D call. The CDR3 consists of 14 residues. Germline-derived CDR1 and CDR2 are SEHNR and FQNEAQ (reference sequence). Trimming left V 1 base short and J 5 bases short, with 11 bases between.

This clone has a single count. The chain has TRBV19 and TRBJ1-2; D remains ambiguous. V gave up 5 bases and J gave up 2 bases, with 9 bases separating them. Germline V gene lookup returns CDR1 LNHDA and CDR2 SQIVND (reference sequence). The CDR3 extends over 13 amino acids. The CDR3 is CASSYDSNYGYTF. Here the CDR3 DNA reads TGTGCCAGTAGTTATGACTCCAACTATGGCTACACCTTC.

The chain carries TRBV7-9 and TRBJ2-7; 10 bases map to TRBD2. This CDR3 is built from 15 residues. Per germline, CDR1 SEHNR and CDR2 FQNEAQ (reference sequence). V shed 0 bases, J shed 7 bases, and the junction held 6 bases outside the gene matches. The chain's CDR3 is CASSLALAGVEEQYF. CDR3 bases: TGTGCCAGCAGCTTAGCGCTAGCGGGAGTAGAAGAGCAGTACTTC.

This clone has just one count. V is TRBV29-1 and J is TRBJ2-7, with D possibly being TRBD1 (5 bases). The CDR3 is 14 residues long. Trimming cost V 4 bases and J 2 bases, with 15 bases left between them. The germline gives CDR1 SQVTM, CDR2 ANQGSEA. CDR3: CSVVRTDSTYEQYF. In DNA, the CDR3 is TGCAGCGTTGTTCGAACAGACAGTACCTACGAGCAGTACTTC.

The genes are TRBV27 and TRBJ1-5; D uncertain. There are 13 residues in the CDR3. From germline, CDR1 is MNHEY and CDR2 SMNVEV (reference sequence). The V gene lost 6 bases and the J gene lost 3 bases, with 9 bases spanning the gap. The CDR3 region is CASSLSYNQPQHF. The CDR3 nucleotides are TGTGCCAGCAGCTTGAGTTACAATCAGCCCCAGCATTTT.

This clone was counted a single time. The DNA of the CDR3 is TGTGCCAGCAGTGAGTTGGGCCAGGGTGGAGCTTTCTTT. It codes for CASSELGQGGAFF. The V and J genes are TRBV6-1 and TRBJ1-1, with D perhaps TRBD1 (5 bases). Trimming left V 3 bases short and J 10 bases short, with 15 bases between. The germline V gene has CDR1 MNHNS and CDR2 SASEGT. This CDR3 region has 13 residues.

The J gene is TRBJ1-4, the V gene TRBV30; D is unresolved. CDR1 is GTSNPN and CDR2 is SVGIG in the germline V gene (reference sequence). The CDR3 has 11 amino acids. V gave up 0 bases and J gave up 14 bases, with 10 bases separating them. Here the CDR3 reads CAWSVTGNLFF. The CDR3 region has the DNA TGTGCCTGGAGTGTGACGGGTAATCTGTTTTTT.

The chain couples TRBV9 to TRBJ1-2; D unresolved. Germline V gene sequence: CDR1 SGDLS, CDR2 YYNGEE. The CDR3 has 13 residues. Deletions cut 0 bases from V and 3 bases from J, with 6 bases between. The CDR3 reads CASSVGGDYGYTF. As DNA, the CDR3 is TGTGCCAGCAGCGTAGGGGGAGACTATGGCTACACCTTC.

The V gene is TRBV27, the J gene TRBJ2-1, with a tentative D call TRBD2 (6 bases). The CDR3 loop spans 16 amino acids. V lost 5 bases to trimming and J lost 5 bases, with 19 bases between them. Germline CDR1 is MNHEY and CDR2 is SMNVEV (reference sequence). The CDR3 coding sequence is TGTGCCAGCAGTACACCCCTAGGCGGGGCCCACAATGAGCAGTTCTTC. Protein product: CASSTPLGGAHNEQFF.

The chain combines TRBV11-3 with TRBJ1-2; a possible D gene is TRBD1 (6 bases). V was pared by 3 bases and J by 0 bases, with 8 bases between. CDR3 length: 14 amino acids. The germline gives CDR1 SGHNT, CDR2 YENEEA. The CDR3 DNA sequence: TGTGCCAGCAGCTTGCAGGGGCCTAACTATGGCTACACCTTC. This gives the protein CASSLQGPNYGYTF.

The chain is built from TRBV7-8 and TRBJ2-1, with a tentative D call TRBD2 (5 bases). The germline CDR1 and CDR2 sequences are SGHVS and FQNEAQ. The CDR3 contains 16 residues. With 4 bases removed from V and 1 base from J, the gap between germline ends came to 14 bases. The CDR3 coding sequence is TGTGCCAGCAGCTCAACGAGGGCACAGTCCTACAATGAGCAGTTCTTC. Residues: CASSSTRAQSYNEQFF.